Below, one TCR beta chain is given with its context. Its cognate antigen is unknown. Trimming removed 1 base from V and 5 bases from J, with 15 bases in between. This CDR3 spans 15 amino acids. Germline V gene data show CDR1 as MGHRA and CDR2 as YSYEKL. This sample is drawn from a study of T-cell memory formation after mild COVID-19. Study results and caveats: Contracting clones from day 15 to 85 showed balanced CD4/CD8; later expanders favored CD4+.

A single record per CDR3 protein comes from TCRdb applying MiXCR to the 5' RACE reads. Seen here are some 150,000 distinct CDR3 sequences, 6% to 7% observed once, and the top ten hold approximately 2.2%. The sequencing sample was made of PBMCs or a T cell subset sorted from them (not recorded which). This clonotype was sampled from an adult woman who had mild COVID-19 (a few samples of this study predate the infection). Cell type and time point are not known. The rearrangement joins TRBV4-1 to TRBJ2-7; D is perhaps TRBD2 (6 bases). The CDR3 bases are TGCGCCAGCAGCCAAGGACCGGGGGATCGTCACGAGCAGTACTTC. Encoded protein: CASSQGPGDRHEQYF.